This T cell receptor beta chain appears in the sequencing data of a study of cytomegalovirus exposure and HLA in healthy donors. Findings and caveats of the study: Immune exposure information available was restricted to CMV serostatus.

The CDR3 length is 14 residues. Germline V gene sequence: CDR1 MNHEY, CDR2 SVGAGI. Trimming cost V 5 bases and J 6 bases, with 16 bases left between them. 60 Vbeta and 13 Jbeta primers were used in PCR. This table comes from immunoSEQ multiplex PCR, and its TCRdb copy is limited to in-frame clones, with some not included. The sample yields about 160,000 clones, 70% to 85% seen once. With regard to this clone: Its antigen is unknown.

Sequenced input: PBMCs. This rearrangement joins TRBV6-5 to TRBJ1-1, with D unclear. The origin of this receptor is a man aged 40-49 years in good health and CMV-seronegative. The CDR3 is CASSLRNGLAEAFF. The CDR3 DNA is TGTGCCAGCAGTCTGAGGAATGGCCTCGCTGAAGCTTTCTTT.